This TCR beta chain appears in the sequencing data of a study of cytomegalovirus exposure and HLA in healthy donors. Whereas donors were nominally healthy upon sampling, unrecorded immune exposures were probable. The PCR made use of 60 Vbeta and 13 Jbeta primers. TCRdb's copy holds only in-frame clones and misses some; the assay was immunoSEQ multiplex PCR. The sample has around 57,000 clones, roughly 90% seen once. Trimming removed 3 bases at V and 5 bases at J, with 13 bases between. The CDR3 consists of 15 residues. The germline CDR1 and CDR2 sequences are KGHSH and LQKENI. Overall study results and limits: Only CMV serostatus was available as immune exposure information. Later, an analysis found that common viral pathogens appeared to be linked with several of the most significant clusters.

In the case of this clone: Its matching antigen is unknown.

V usage is TRBV18 and J usage is TRBJ2-2; D might be TRBD2 (5 bases). The sequence derives from a man aged 30-40 years in good health and CMV-seropositive. The sequencing sample was made of PBMCs. CDR3 residues: CASSPEGRGTGELFF. The CDR3 nucleotides are TGTGCCAGCTCACCCGAGGGCCGAGGGACCGGGGAGCTGTTTTTT.